Following are 13 T cell receptor beta chains from one sample sequenced in a study of early T cells in non-severe SARS-CoV-2 infection. TCRdb recomputed calls from the 5' RACE reads with MiXCR, one row per CDR3 protein. The data contain about 11,000 distinct CDR3 sequences, around 5% of them singletons. Sequencing was carried out using whole blood. The receptors shown here come from an adult who was a healthcare worker with PCR-confirmed SARS-CoV-2 infection or an uninfected control (not recorded which).

This clonotype was seen many times. J is TRBJ1-2 and V is TRBV18; D possibly corresponds to TRBD1 (5 bases). Trimming pared 3 bases from V and 6 bases from J, leaving 17 bases between. The CDR3 runs 15 residues. Germline CDR1 KGHSH, CDR2 LQKENI. The CDR3 DNA reads as TGTGCCAGCTCACCCATGACAGAAACCCAAGATGGCTACACCTTC. It translates to CASSPMTETQDGYTF.

This rearrangement joins TRBV20-1 to TRBJ2-1; no clear D. The CDR3 loop spans 10 amino acids. Trimming took off 6 bases at V and 4 bases at J, with 4 bases between the two ends. Per the germline V gene, CDR1 is DFQATT and CDR2 is SNEGSKA (reference sequence). This CDR3 is CSAPYNEQFF. The CDR3 nucleotides read TGCAGTGCACCGTACAATGAGCAGTTCTTC.

The sample holds many counts of this clonotype. The chain couples TRBV5-1 to TRBJ1-1; D not certain. In germline, CDR1 is SGHRS, CDR2 YFSETQ. V was trimmed by 0 bases and J by 1 base, leaving 13 bases between them. The CDR3 extends over 16 amino acids. CDR3 DNA sequence: TGCGCCAGCAGCTTGGATGGGCCGGGAGGGAACACTGAAGCTTTCTTT. Its protein product is CASSLDGPGGNTEAFF.

V and J are TRBV6-2 or TRBV6-3 and TRBJ2-3, with D unclear. The CDR3 is 17 residues long. Germline assignment: CDR1 MNHEY and CDR2 SVGEGT. The V and J ends lost 5 bases and 8 bases respectively, with 26 bases between them. CDR3 in DNA: TGTGCCAGCAGTACACTCATAATAGACCGGCCCGGATTTACGCAGTATTTT. It translates to CASSTLIIDRPGFTQYF.

The V gene is TRBV18, the J gene TRBJ1-1; D is possibly TRBD1 (5 bases). The CDR3 loop spans 13 amino acids. Germline V gene data show CDR1 as KGHSH and CDR2 as LQKENI. With 6 bases removed from V and 3 bases from J, the gap between germline ends came to 11 bases. As DNA, the CDR3 is TGTGCCAGCTCCGAGAGGGGTGACACTGAAGCTTTCTTT. Translation gives CASSERGDTEAFF.

This clonotype has a count of ten or more. The chain recombines TRBV6-1 with TRBJ1-2; D is ambiguous. Germline loops: CDR1 MNHNS, CDR2 SASEGT. Trimming took 0 bases from V and 5 from J, leaving 19 bases between them. This CDR3 has 17 residues. The CDR3 DNA reads as TGTGCCAGCAGTGAAGCGTCAACAGACCATTCCCGATATGGCTACACCTTC. This gives the protein CASSEASTDHSRYGYTF.

In this sample, this clonotype turned up a few times. This may arise from a read error, as a much more abundant clone is one base away. The chain is built from TRBV9 and TRBJ1-3; the D gene is possibly TRBD1 (6 bases). Germline V lookup: CDR1 SGDLS, CDR2 YYNGEE. The CDR3 is 14 residues long. V was cut by 5 bases and J by 9 bases, with 18 bases left in between. The CDR3 here is CASRIRTDESTIYF. In DNA form, the CDR3 reads TGTGCCAGCAGAATAAGGACAGACGAAAGCACCATATATTTT.

This clonotype was counted ten times or more. This rearrangement joins TRBV6-5 to TRBJ2-2, with TRBD1 matching over 8 bases. This CDR3 contains 15 residues. V shed 6 bases, J shed 3 bases, and the junction held 6 bases outside the gene matches. Germline V gene sequence: CDR1 MNHEY, CDR2 SVGAGI. CDR3 amino acids: CASSPQGGDTGELFF. For the CDR3, the DNA is TGTGCCAGCAGCCCACAGGGGGGCGACACCGGGGAGCTGTTTTTT.

V is TRBV29-1 and J is TRBJ2-3, with 9 nucleotides matching TRBD2. CDR3 size: 14 residues. In germline, CDR1 is SQVTM, CDR2 ANQGSEA. V trimming: 2 bases; J trimming: 6 bases; junction bases outside the gene matches: 6. The CDR3 loop is CSVERGTSMDTQYF. In DNA, the CDR3 is TGCAGCGTTGAAAGAGGGACTAGCATGGATACGCAGTATTTT.

This clonotype was counted ten times or more. The chain joins TRBV20-1 to TRBJ1-2; 9 bases are a match to TRBD1. The germline V gene encodes CDR1 DFQATT and CDR2 SNEGSKA (reference sequence). With V trimmed by 1 base and J by 14 bases, 5 bases remained unmatched. This CDR3 spans 11 amino acids. The CDR3 is CSARGDRADTF. In DNA form, the CDR3 reads TGCAGTGCTAGAGGGGACAGGGCGGATACCTTC.

Ten or more counts support this clonotype. V gene TRBV15 combines with J gene TRBJ1-1, with no clear D. This CDR3 is 14 amino acids long. The V end lost 3 bases, the J end lost 4 bases, and 12 bases lay between the germline ends. Germline CDR1 reads LNHNV; CDR2 reads YYDKDF (reference sequence). CDR3 loop: CATSRDLGGTEAFF. Here the CDR3 DNA reads TGTGCCACCAGCAGGGACCTAGGCGGCACTGAAGCTTTCTTT. The full variable domain, in which reference TRBV15 and TRBJ1-1 provide the parts outside the CDR3, is DAMVIQNPRYQVTQFGKPVTLSCSQTLNHNVMYWYQQKSSQAPKLLFHYYDKDFNNEADTPDNFQSRRPNTSFCFLDIRSPGLGDTAMYLCATSRDLGGTEAFFGQGTRLTVV.

By sample share, this clonotype is medium-sized. This sequence joins TRBV5-1 and TRBJ2-7, with a tentative D call TRBD1 (7 bases). V lost 0 bases and J 0 bases, leaving 13 bases between the germline ends. The CDR3 is made up of 16 amino acids. Germline values: CDR1 SGHRS, CDR2 YFSETQ. This CDR3 is CASSLEAGGLSYEQYF. The CDR3 coding sequence is TGCGCCAGCAGCTTGGAGGCAGGGGGGCTCTCCTACGAGCAGTACTTC.

The sample holds many counts of this clonotype. The chain combines TRBV7-3 with TRBJ1-1; D remains ambiguous. CDR3 length: 13 amino acids. Germline lookup yields CDR1 SGHTA and CDR2 FQGTGA. V shed 2 bases and J shed 4 bases, with 8 bases lying between them. CDR3 bases: TGTGCCAGCAGCTTAGGGCCAGCCACTGAAGCTTTCTTT. Translation: CASSLGPATEAFF.